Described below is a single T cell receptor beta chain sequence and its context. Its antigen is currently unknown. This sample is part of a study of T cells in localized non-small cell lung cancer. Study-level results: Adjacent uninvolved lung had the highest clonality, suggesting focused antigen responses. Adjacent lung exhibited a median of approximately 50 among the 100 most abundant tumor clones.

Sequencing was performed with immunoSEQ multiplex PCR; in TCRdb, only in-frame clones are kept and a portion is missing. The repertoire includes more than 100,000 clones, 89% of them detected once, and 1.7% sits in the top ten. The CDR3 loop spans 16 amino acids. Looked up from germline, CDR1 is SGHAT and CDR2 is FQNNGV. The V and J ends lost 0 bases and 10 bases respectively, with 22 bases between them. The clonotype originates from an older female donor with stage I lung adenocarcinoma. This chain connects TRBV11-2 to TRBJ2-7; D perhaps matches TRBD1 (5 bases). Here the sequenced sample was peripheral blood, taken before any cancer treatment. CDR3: CASSLEFAKDTPFQYF. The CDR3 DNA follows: TGTGCCAGCAGCTTAGAGTTCGCCAAGGACACCCCTTTTCAGTACTTC.